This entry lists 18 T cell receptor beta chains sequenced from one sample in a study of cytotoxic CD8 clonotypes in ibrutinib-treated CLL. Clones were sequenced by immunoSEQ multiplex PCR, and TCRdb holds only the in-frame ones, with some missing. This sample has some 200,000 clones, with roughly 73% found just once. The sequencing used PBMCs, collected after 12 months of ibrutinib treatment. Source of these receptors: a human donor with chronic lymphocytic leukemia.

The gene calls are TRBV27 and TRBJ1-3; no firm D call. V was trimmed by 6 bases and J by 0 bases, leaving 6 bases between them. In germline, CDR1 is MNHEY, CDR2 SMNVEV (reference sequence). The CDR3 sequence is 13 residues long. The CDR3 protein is CASRMNSGNTIYF. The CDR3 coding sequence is TGTGCCAGCAGAATGAACTCTGGAAACACCATATATTTT.

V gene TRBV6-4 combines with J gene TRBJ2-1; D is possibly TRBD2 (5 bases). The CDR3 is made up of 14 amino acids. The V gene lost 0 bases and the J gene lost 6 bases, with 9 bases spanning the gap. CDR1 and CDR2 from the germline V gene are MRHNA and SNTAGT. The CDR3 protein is CASSDSYEGNEQFF. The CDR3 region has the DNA TGTGCCAGCAGTGACTCCTATGAGGGCAATGAGCAGTTCTTC.

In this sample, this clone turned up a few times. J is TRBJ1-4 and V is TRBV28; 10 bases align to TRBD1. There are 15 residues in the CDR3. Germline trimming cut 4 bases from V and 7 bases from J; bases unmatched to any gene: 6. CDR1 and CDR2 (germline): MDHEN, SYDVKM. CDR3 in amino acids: CASSSGQGGVEKLFF. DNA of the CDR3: TGTGCCAGCAGTTCCGGACAGGGGGGTGTTGAAAAACTGTTTTTT.

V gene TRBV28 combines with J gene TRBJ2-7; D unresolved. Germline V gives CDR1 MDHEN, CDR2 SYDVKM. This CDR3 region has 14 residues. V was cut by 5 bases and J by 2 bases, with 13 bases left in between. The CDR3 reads CASSVRLRPYEQYF. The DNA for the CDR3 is TGTGCCAGCAGTGTGAGACTGCGCCCCTACGAGCAGTACTTC.

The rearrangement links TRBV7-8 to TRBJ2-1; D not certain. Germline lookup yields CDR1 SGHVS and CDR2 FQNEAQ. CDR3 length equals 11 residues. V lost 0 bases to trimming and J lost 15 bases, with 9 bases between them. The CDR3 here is CASSLAGSTFF. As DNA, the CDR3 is TGTGCCAGCAGCTTAGCGGGAAGCACGTTCTTC.

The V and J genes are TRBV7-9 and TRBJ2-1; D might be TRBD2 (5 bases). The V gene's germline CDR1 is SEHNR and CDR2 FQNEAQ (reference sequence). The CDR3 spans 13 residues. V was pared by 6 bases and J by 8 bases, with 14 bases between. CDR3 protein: CASRFEGADEQFF. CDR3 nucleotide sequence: TGTGCCAGCAGATTCGAGGGTGCCGATGAGCAGTTCTTC.

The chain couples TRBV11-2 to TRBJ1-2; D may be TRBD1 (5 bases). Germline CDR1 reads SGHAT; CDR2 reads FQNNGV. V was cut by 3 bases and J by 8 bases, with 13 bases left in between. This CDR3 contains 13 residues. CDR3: CASSFGGVTGYTF. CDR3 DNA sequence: TGTGCCAGCAGCTTTGGGGGAGTAACGGGCTACACCTTC.

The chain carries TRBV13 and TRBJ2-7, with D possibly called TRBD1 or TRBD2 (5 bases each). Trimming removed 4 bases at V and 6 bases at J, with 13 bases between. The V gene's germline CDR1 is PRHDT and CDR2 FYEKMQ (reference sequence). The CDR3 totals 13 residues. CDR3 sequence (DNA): TGTGCCAGCAGCTGGGGACGGAGCCTCGAGCAGTACTTC. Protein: CASSWGRSLEQYF.

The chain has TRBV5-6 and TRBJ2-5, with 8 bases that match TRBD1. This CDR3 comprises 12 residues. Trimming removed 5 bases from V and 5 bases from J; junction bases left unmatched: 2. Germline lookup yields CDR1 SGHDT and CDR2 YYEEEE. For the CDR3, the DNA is TGTGCCAGCAGAACAGGGGGGGAGACCCAGTACTTC. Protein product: CASRTGGETQYF.

The CDR3 protein is CASTCHPTGNNQPQHF. As DNA, the CDR3 is TGTGCCAGCACCTGTCACCCAACAGGGAACAATCAGCCCCAGCATTTT. The rearrangement uses TRBV11-3 and TRBJ1-5; TRBD1 is a possible D gene (6 bases). The CDR3 spans 16 residues. V was shortened by 7 bases and J by 3 bases, with 19 bases between the two germline ends. From germline, CDR1 is SGHNT and CDR2 YENEEA.

In DNA, the CDR3 is TGCGCCAGCAGTGGGGACAGGGGGCTCGGGTTGGCGGAAAACGAGCAGTACTTC. This codes for CASSGDRGLGLAENEQYF. The V gene is TRBV10-1, the J gene TRBJ2-7, with 12 nucleotides matching TRBD1. The CDR3 sequence is 18 residues long. Germline V gene lookup returns CDR1 WNHNN and CDR2 SYGVQD (reference sequence). Trimming at V came to 4 bases and at J to 5 bases, leaving 15 bases not matched to a gene.

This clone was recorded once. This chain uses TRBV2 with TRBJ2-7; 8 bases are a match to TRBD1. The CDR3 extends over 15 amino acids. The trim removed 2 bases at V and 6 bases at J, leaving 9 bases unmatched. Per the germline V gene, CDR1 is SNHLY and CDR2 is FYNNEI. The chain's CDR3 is CASSEFEDRVIEQYF. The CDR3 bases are TGTGCCAGCAGTGAATTCGAGGACAGGGTTATCGAGCAGTACTTC.

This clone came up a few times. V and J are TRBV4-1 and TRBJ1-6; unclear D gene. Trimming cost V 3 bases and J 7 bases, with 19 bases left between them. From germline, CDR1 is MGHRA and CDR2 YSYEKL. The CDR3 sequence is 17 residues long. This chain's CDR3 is CASSHAAPRRANSPLHF. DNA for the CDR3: TGCGCCAGCAGCCACGCCGCCCCGCGAAGGGCGAATTCACCCCTCCACTTT.

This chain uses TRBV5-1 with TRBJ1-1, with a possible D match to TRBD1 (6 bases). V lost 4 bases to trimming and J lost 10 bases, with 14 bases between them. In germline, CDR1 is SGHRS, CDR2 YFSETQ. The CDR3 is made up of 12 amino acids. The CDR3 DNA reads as TGCGCCAGCAGCCAGACAGGTTTCGGAGCTTTCTTT. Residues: CASSQTGFGAFF.

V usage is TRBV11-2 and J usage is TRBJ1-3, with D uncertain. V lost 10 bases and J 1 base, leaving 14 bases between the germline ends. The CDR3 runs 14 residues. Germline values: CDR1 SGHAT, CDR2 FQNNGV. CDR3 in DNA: TGTGCCACCTCTCAGATGGGGTCTGGAAACACCATATATTTT. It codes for CATSQMGSGNTIYF. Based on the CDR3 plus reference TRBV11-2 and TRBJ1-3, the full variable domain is EAGVAQSPRYKIIEKRQSVAFWCNPISGHATLYWYQQILGQGPKLLIQFQNNGVVDDSQLPKDRFSAERLKGVDSTLKIQPAKLEDSAVYLCATSQMGSGNTIYFGEGSWLTVV.

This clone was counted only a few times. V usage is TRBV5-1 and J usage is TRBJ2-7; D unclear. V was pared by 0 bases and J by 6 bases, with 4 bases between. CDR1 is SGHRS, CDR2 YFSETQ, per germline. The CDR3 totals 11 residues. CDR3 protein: CASSLGPEQYF. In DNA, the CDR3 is TGCGCCAGCAGCTTGGGGCCCGAGCAGTACTTC. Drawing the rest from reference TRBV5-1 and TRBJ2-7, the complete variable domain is KAGVTQTPRYLIKTRGQQVTLSCSPISGHRSVSWYQQTPGQGLQFLFEYFSETQRNKGNFPGRFSGRQFSNSRSEMNVSTLELGDSALYLCASSLGPEQYFGPGTRLTVT.

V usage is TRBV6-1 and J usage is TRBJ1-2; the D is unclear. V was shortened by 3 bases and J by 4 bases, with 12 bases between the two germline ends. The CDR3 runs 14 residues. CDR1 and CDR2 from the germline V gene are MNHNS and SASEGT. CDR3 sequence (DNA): TGTGCCAGCAGTGACGTCCACGGGCCCTATGGCTACACCTTC. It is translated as CASSDVHGPYGYTF.

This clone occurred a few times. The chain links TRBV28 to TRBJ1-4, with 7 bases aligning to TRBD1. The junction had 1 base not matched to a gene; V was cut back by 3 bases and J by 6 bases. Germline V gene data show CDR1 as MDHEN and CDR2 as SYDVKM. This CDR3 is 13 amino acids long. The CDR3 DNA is TGTGCCAGCAGTTTGAGGGGGCATGAAAAACTGTTTTTT. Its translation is CASSLRGHEKLFF.